This T cell receptor (beta chain) is from a study of radiotherapy plus CTLA-4 blockade in lung cancer. Looking at the study overall: There were objective responses in around 18% of patients, and roughly 32% had disease control.

People whose metastatic non-small-cell lung cancer was chemo-refractory got focal radiation along with CTLA-4 blockade by ipilimumab. Concerning this clone itself: Its matching antigen is unknown.

TCRdb's table, derived via immunoSEQ multiplex PCR, lists solely in-frame clones and lacks some. The sample has 85,000 to 100,000 clones, about three quarters seen once. Study-level findings and limits: Increased serum interferon-beta after radiation also reportedly predicted response strongly.

J gave up 5 bases and V 0 bases, and 3 bases lay outside the gene matches. CDR3 size: 15 residues. Per germline, CDR1 SGHTA and CDR2 FQGNSA. The sequence derives from a human donor with non-small cell lung cancer that progressed on radiotherapy plus ipilimumab. This sequence joins TRBV7-2 and TRBJ2-7, with 11 bases identical to TRBD2. The sequenced sample was peripheral blood, obtained from a patient treated with radiotherapy plus ipilimumab. The CDR3 DNA follows: TGTGCCAGCAGCTTAGCGGCTAGCGGGGGGCACGAGCAGTACTTC. This encodes CASSLAASGGHEQYF.